This T cell receptor (beta chain) was identified in a study of blood T cells in healthy people across ages. The CDR3 consists of 14 residues. Germline V CDR1 and CDR2: LNHNV, YYDKDF (reference sequence). Trimming cost V 0 bases and J 5 bases, with 8 bases left between them. The authors ran a second PCR of about 7 to 11 cycles using a sample-barcoded 5' primer and a J-beta primer mix. TCRdb analysed the 5' RACE reads with MiXCR anew, one entry per CDR3 protein. The sample includes approximately 730,000 distinct CDR3 sequences, approximately 53% seen only once; the top ten take roughly two fifths. Healthy Russian Caucasian donors spanned ages about 6 to 95 years.

The specimen sequenced was blood. V gene TRBV15 combines with J gene TRBJ2-1; D uncertain. This TCR came from a man older than 75 in good health. This CDR3 is CATSRDLRNNEQFF. CDR3 nucleotide sequence: TGTGCCACCAGCAGAGATCTGAGGAACAATGAGCAGTTCTTC.